In its sample, the clone carrying this TCR beta chain was seen a few times. This sample was taken from a study of blood T cell repertoires in COVID-19. Study context: T cells, B-cell-depleted T cells, or PBMCs provided the cDNA or gDNA that served as material.

The CDR3 consists of 13 residues. Trimming shortened V by 6 bases and J by 7 bases, and 12 bases separated the two germline ends. CDR1 and CDR2 from the germline V gene are KGHSH and LQKENI. This table comes from immunoSEQ multiplex PCR, and its TCRdb copy is limited to in-frame clones, with some not included. This sample has some 230,000 clones, with 82% found just once. Sequenced: peripheral blood. V and J are TRBV18 and TRBJ2-2; weak D call: TRBD2 (6 bases). The sequence derives from a woman of 80 years or more with COVID-19, enrolled during active disease. This CDR3 is CASSPDYNGELFF. CDR3 in DNA: TGTGCCAGCTCCCCGGACTATAACGGGGAGCTGTTTTTT.